This T cell receptor beta chain appears in the sequencing data of a study of CD8 T cells in Susac syndrome. Regarding the study as a whole: The study conceded that its TCR sequencing and HLA analysis involved relatively few individuals. In Susac patients, clonal expansion was not detected in CD4+ cells.

With 4 bases clipped from V and 1 base from J, the junction kept 3 bases outside the gene matches. The CDR3 extends over 14 amino acids. CDR1 is GTSNPN, CDR2 SVGIG, per germline (reference sequence). A quantity of about 0.5 to 1 ug RNA underwent reverse transcription using random hexamers. The method of amplification for TCR beta CDR3 was immunoSEQ multiplex PCR, covering 54 Vbeta and 13 Jbeta. Via MiXCR, TCRdb re-called the immunoSEQ multiplex PCR reads, giving one row per CDR3 protein. The sample shows under 95,000 distinct CDR3 sequences, around 94% of them seen only once. A word on this clonotype: Its antigen is unidentified.

The V and J genes are TRBV30 and TRBJ2-2, with TRBD1 identical over 7 bases. The receptor's source is a human donor with Susac syndrome. Sequenced sample: CD4+ T cells from PBMCs. The CDR3: CAWTRTGNTGELFF. CDR3 sequence (DNA): TGTGCCTGGACCCGGACAGGGAACACCGGGGAGCTGTTTTTT.